This T cell receptor (beta chain) was retrieved from a study of T cell repertoires in cytomegalovirus infection. Whole-study context: Indications of both CMV infection and matching HLA type were provided by public TCR beta signatures.

This clonotype was observed many times. Its target is not known. Each CDR3 protein gets one entry after TCRdb re-called the reads with MiXCR. Here the sample spans more than 95,000 distinct CDR3 sequences, around 30% being singletons. The sequencing used CD8+ T cells from cultured PBMCs, collected from culture after CMV antigen stimulation. The source of this sequence is a human donor in good health (CMV status not recorded). Some clones in this sample may be carry-over from other donors' samples.

The chain's CDR3 is CASSPYREVRYGYTF. For the CDR3, the DNA is TGTGCCAGCAGCCCGTACAGGGAGGTTCGGTATGGCTACACCTTC. The V gene is TRBV7-9, the J gene TRBJ1-2; weak D call: TRBD1 (6 bases). CDR1 SEHNR and CDR2 FQNEAQ come from the germline V gene (reference sequence). CDR3 length: 15 amino acids. V was trimmed by 5 bases and J by 5 bases, leaving 18 bases between them.